This TCR beta chain derives from a study of cytomegalovirus exposure and HLA in healthy donors. About the study: HLA-typed donors were the source of about 85 million unique TCRs, which an early data release held. The study, taken as a whole, reports: Generally TCR sequences proved uncommon, though certain public TCRs appeared in numerous donors. The likely origin of a cluster of highly shared sequence variants was a sequencing artifact. The Asian-associated ancestry cluster reportedly had fewer N-insertions than the approximately 630-donor mean in a later analysis.

The CDR3 is 13 residues long. V dropped 5 bases and J dropped 4 bases, with 12 bases sitting between them. Germline V CDR1 and CDR2: MNHEY, SVGAGI. To note about this clone: The antigen remains undetermined.

PCR was performed using 60 Vbeta and 13 Jbeta primers. Clones were read by immunoSEQ multiplex PCR, and TCRdb kept only the in-frame ones, dropping some. There are more than 90,000 clones in the sample; roughly 75% occur only once, and about 0.71% lies in the top ten. The sequenced sample was PBMCs. This sequence was found in an older woman in good health and CMV-seronegative. The V gene is TRBV6-5, the J gene TRBJ2-7, with D tentatively TRBD1 (5 bases). As DNA, the CDR3 is TGTGCCAGCAGTCCTTACGCAGGGTACGAGCAGTACTTC. Its translation is CASSPYAGYEQYF.